These 24 T cell receptor beta chains originate from one sample sequenced in a study of T cell clones after liver transplantation. Some clones are missing from TCRdb's copy, which holds only in-frame ones; the method was immunoSEQ multiplex PCR. The sample lists 55,000 to 80,000 clones; around 90% were seen once. Here the sequenced sample was CD4+ T cells from blood, taken before liver transplant. The origin of the receptors is a human donor who received a liver transplant.

The V gene is TRBV19, the J gene TRBJ1-2, with D unresolved. The CDR3 consists of 14 residues. V lost 3 bases and J 0 bases, leaving 8 bases between the germline ends. The germline CDR1 and CDR2 sequences are LNHDA and SQIVND (reference sequence). CDR3 coding DNA: TGTGCCAGTAGTATTTCACTTACTAACTATGGCTACACCTTC. Protein sequence: CASSISLTNYGYTF.

The chain carries TRBV5-4 and TRBJ2-3; TRBD1 matches at 10 bases. Trimming cost V 3 bases and J 3 bases; bases outside gene matches: 4. This CDR3 region has 15 residues. From germline, CDR1 is SGHNT and CDR2 YYREEE (reference sequence). Here the CDR3 reads CASSSAGQGTDTQYF. The CDR3 bases are TGTGCCAGCAGCTCGGCGGGACAGGGGACAGATACGCAGTATTTT. Together with reference TRBV5-4 and TRBJ2-3, the CDR3 gives the full variable domain: ETGVTQSPTHLIKTRGQQVTLRCSSQSGHNTVSWYQQALGQGPQFIFQYYREEENGRGNFPPRFSGLQFPNYSSELNVNALELDDSALYLCASSSAGQGTDTQYFGPGTRLTVL.

The chain combines TRBV5-1 with TRBJ1-2, with 7 bases lining up with TRBD1. Trimming removed 4 bases from V and 6 bases from J; junction bases left unmatched: 6. CDR1 and CDR2 from the germline V gene are SGHRS and YFSETQ. The CDR3 sequence is 13 residues long. CDR3 sequence reads: CASSPRQGDGYTF. CDR3 bases: TGCGCCAGCAGCCCCAGACAGGGAGATGGCTACACCTTC.

The chain recombines TRBV5-1 with TRBJ2-3; a possible D gene is TRBD2 (5 bases). Deletions cut 4 bases from V and 0 bases from J, with 18 bases between. CDR3 length: 17 residues. Germline values: CDR1 SGHRS, CDR2 YFSETQ. The CDR3 spells CASSPVVGSVSTDTQYF. The CDR3 bases are TGCGCCAGCAGCCCGGTCGTGGGTAGCGTAAGCACAGATACGCAGTATTTT.

This clone appeared a single time. This rearrangement joins TRBV5-8 to TRBJ2-7; tentatively, D is TRBD2 (6 bases). Germline-derived CDR1 and CDR2 are SGHTS and YDEGEE. The CDR3 is 15 residues long. The V gene lost 4 bases and the J gene lost 2 bases, with 16 bases spanning the gap. The CDR3 spells CASSPTRERAYEQYF. In DNA, the CDR3 is TGTGCCAGCAGCCCAACGCGCGAGCGGGCCTACGAGCAGTACTTC.

The chain links TRBV6-1 to TRBJ2-2, with D unclear. The CDR3 totals 12 residues. The germline V gene encodes CDR1 MNHNS and CDR2 SASEGT. DNA of the CDR3: TGTACAACCCTTTGGAGCACCGGGGAGCTGTTTTTT. It specifies CTTLWSTGELFF.

CDR3 in amino acids: CASRNSGAVSYEQYF. CDR3 DNA: TGTGCCAGCAGAAATAGCGGGGCCGTCTCCTACGAGCAGTACTTC. The chain is built from TRBV6-5 and TRBJ2-7, with 8 bases fitting TRBD2. Germline assignment: CDR1 MNHEY and CDR2 SVGAGI. Losses at the gene ends were 6 bases for V and 0 bases for J; bases not matched to a gene: 7. This CDR3 comprises 15 residues.

The chain uses TRBV5-1 and TRBJ2-3; no reliable D call. Germline assignment: CDR1 SGHRS and CDR2 YFSETQ. Trimming took off 0 bases at V and 3 bases at J, with 2 bases between the two ends. The CDR3 loop spans 12 amino acids. The CDR3 loop is CASSLETDTQYF. CDR3 DNA: TGCGCCAGCAGCTTGGAAACAGATACGCAGTATTTT.

The chain links TRBV7-2 to TRBJ2-7; perhaps TRBD1 as D (5 bases). The CDR3 totals 12 residues. V lost 4 bases to trimming and J lost 6 bases, with 10 bases between them. In germline, CDR1 is SGHTA, CDR2 FQGNSA. The CDR3 region has the DNA TGTGCCAGCAGCTGGACATTACTCGAGCAGTACTTC. Encoded protein: CASSWTLLEQYF. Complete variable domain (other parts from reference TRBV7-2 and TRBJ2-7): GAGVSQSPSNKVTEKGKDVELRCDPISGHTALYWYRQSLGQGLEFLIYFQGNSAPDKSGLPSDRFSAERTGGSVSTLTIQRTQQEDSAVYLCASSWTLLEQYFGPGTRLTVT.

The V gene is TRBV9, the J gene TRBJ2-3, with D perhaps matching TRBD2 (6 bases). The germline V gene encodes CDR1 SGDLS and CDR2 YYNGEE. This CDR3 comprises 15 residues. V was shortened by 3 bases and J by 1 base, with 12 bases between the two germline ends. CDR3 sequence reads: CASSDPAGGTDTQYF. CDR3 DNA sequence: TGTGCCAGCAGCGACCCAGCGGGCGGCACAGATACGCAGTATTTT.

The J gene is TRBJ2-3, the V gene TRBV6-6, with D tentatively TRBD2 (6 bases). Germline-derived CDR1 and CDR2 are MNHNY and SVGAGI (reference sequence). Trimming shortened V by 6 bases and J by 0 bases, and 13 bases separated the two germline ends. CDR3 length: 15 residues. The CDR3 here is CASRALAISTDTQYF. Written as DNA, the CDR3 is TGTGCCAGCAGGGCCCTAGCGATAAGCACAGATACGCAGTATTTT.

The chain has TRBV29-1 and TRBJ2-1; 7 bases fit TRBD1. Germline CDR1 SQVTM, CDR2 ANQGSEA. V lost 3 bases to trimming and J lost 8 bases; unmatched junction nucleotides: 10. The length of the CDR3 is 14 residues. This CDR3 reads CSVEAARQGDEQFF. The CDR3 DNA sequence: TGCAGCGTTGAGGCAGCGCGACAGGGCGATGAGCAGTTCTTC.

This clone has only one observation. This sequence joins TRBV5-1 and TRBJ2-1; D is unclear. Germline CDR1 SGHRS, CDR2 YFSETQ. V dropped 4 bases and J dropped 1 base, with 12 bases sitting between them. This CDR3 has 15 residues. CDR3 DNA sequence: TGCGCCAGCAGCAGGACGGATAAATCCTACAATGAGCAGTTCTTC. It specifies CASSRTDKSYNEQFF. The whole variable domain, remainder taken from reference TRBV5-1 and TRBJ2-1, is KAGVTQTPRYLIKTRGQQVTLSCSPISGHRSVSWYQQTPGQGLQFLFEYFSETQRNKGNFPGRFSGRQFSNSRSEMNVSTLELGDSALYLCASSRTDKSYNEQFFGPGTRLTVL.

The rearrangement joins TRBV7-3 to TRBJ2-1; 14 positions agree with TRBD2. From germline, CDR1 is SGHTA and CDR2 FQGTGA. J was trimmed by 9 bases and V by 5 bases; bases with no gene match: 9. The CDR3 extends over 16 amino acids. The chain's CDR3 is CASSQMTSGRASEQFF. In DNA form, the CDR3 reads TGTGCCAGCAGCCAAATGACTAGCGGGAGGGCCAGTGAGCAGTTCTTC.

This chain links TRBV6-6 with TRBJ2-5; the D gene is possibly TRBD1 (7 bases). The DNA end is more similar to TRBJ2-7, so the J call may be wrong. Germline V gene sequence: CDR1 MNHNY, CDR2 SVGAGI (reference sequence). This CDR3 comprises 11 residues. The CDR3 DNA sequence: TGTGCCAGCGGCGGGACAGCCGAGCAGTACTTC. Translation: CASGGTAEQYF.

The CDR3 DNA follows: TGTGCCAGCAGTGCTACCGGGACAGCCACTTCCAACACCATATATTTT. It specifies CASSATGTATSNTIYF. The chain recombines TRBV2 with TRBJ1-3; 7 positions match TRBD1. This CDR3 contains 16 residues. V trimming: 4 bases; J trimming: 7 bases; junction bases outside the gene matches: 13. Germline V lookup: CDR1 SNHLY, CDR2 FYNNEI.

The V gene is TRBV6-1, the J gene TRBJ2-7, with 8 bases that match TRBD2. Trimming removed 0 bases from V and 2 bases from J; junction bases left unmatched: 12. The CDR3 loop spans 18 amino acids. Germline-derived CDR1 and CDR2 are MNHNS and SASEGT. CDR3 DNA sequence: TGTGCCAGCAGTGAAGCGCTGGTCGATAGCGGGACAACCTACGAGCAGTACTTC. It translates to CASSEALVDSGTTYEQYF.

This chain links TRBV28 with TRBJ2-5; 13 positions agree with TRBD2. CDR3 length: 15 residues. Per the germline V gene, CDR1 is MDHEN and CDR2 is SYDVKM. V dropped 5 bases and J dropped 5; count of bases not matched to a gene: 5. This CDR3 reads CASSMTSGRTETQYF. CDR3 in DNA: TGTGCCAGCAGTATGACTAGCGGGAGGACGGAGACCCAGTACTTC.

The rearrangement links TRBV15 to TRBJ2-7, with TRBD2 matching over 7 bases. With V trimmed by 0 bases and J by 6 bases, 8 bases remained unmatched. CDR1 is LNHNV and CDR2 is YYDKDF in the germline V gene (reference sequence). The CDR3 contains 15 residues. Written as DNA, the CDR3 is TGTGCCACCAGCAGAGAACGACGAGGCGGGAGCGAGCAGTACTTC. This translates into CATSRERRGGSEQYF.

The chain combines TRBV7-9 with TRBJ2-7; 7 bases align to TRBD1. The CDR3 is 18 residues long. Germline CDR1 and CDR2: SEHNR and FQNEAQ (reference sequence). V gave up 1 base and J gave up 1 base; unmatched junction bases: 13. The CDR3 region is CASSLVDRVGNLSYEQYF. CDR3 DNA sequence: TGTGCCAGCAGCTTAGTAGACAGGGTGGGGAACCTATCCTACGAGCAGTACTTC.

This CDR3 reads CASSLVRGSGANVLTF. The CDR3 DNA sequence: TGCGCCAGCAGCTTGGTGAGGGGGTCTGGGGCCAACGTCCTGACTTTC. V and J are TRBV5-1 and TRBJ2-6; TRBD1 is a possible D gene (6 bases). CDR3 length: 16 amino acids. Per the germline V gene, CDR1 is SGHRS and CDR2 is YFSETQ. Trimming removed 0 bases at V and 1 base at J, with 8 bases between.

The chain employs TRBV30 and TRBJ1-2; D is undetermined. The CDR3 sequence is 12 residues long. The germline gives CDR1 GTSNPN, CDR2 SVGIG (reference sequence). Deletions cut 3 bases from V and 2 bases from J, with 7 bases between. The CDR3, as DNA: TGTGCCTGGAGCGGCAGCAACTATGGCTACACCTTC. As protein: CAWSGSNYGYTF.

J is TRBJ2-7 and V is TRBV30, with 8 bases identical to TRBD2. The length of the CDR3 is 16 residues. The V gene's germline CDR1 is GTSNPN and CDR2 SVGIG (reference sequence). V lost 1 base, J lost 0 bases, and 8 bases stayed unmatched. DNA of the CDR3: TGTGCCTGGAGTGACCACGGGGGGGGACCCTCCTACGAGCAGTACTTC. It is translated as CAWSDHGGGPSYEQYF.

CDR3 sequence: CASGSSNTEAFF. The CDR3 region has the DNA TGTGCCAGCGGAAGTTCGAACACTGAAGCTTTCTTT. This chain joins TRBV19 and TRBJ1-1; unclear D gene. The V end was cut by 9 bases, the J end by 1 base, with 9 bases between. Germline V gene sequence: CDR1 LNHDA, CDR2 SQIVND (reference sequence). This CDR3 is built from 12 residues.